These 19 T cell receptor beta chains share one sample of origin, sequenced in a study of EBV T-cell therapy then PD-1 blockade in nasopharyngeal carcinoma (dated by TCRdb to 2020 to 2023). Libraries were made using the immunoSEQ multiplex PCR assay. Imported from immuneACCESS, the table was reduced by TCRdb to in-frame sequences with V and J called. These copies leave out some clones; in studies compared against another copy, an unresolved V gene accounts for under half, and the cause of the remainder is not known. In all, the sample holds about 14,000 clones, and around 84% of those were seen once. The ten top clones hold about 29% of the sample. Taken with the paper, the label for treatment or condition translates to: AdE1-LMPpoly-expanded autologous EBV-specific T-cell therapy followed by anti-PD-1 nivolumab. Their antigens are not known. The material was CD8+ T cells from blood, obtained around day 100 from a patient whose treatment included autologous EBV-specific T cells and nivolumab. These receptors were collected from a middle-aged man with nasopharyngeal carcinoma.

This clone turned up a few times. The chain links TRBV2 to TRBJ1-1; D is ambiguous. The CDR3 runs to 13 residues. The germline V gene encodes CDR1 SNHLY and CDR2 FYNNEI. Trimming took off 7 bases at V and 1 base at J, with 10 bases between the two ends. CDR3 protein: CASISGTNTEAFF. CDR3 nucleotides: TGTGCCAGCATATCTGGCACGAACACTGAAGCTTTCTTT.

The rearrangement joins TRBV27 to TRBJ2-2; possibly TRBD2 for D (7 bases). The CDR3 is 18 residues long. CDR1 and CDR2 from the germline V gene are MNHEY and SMNVEV (reference sequence). Trimming shortened V by 2 bases and J by 1 base, and 17 bases separated the two germline ends. CDR3 coding DNA: TGTGCCAGCAGTTTACTGGGGGGGGCCCACATGAACACCGGGGAGCTGTTTTTT. Translation: CASSLLGGAHMNTGELFF.

This clone is labeled medium-sized. V and J are TRBV6-2 or TRBV6-3 and TRBJ1-2; 8 positions match TRBD1. Per the germline V gene, CDR1 is MNHEY and CDR2 is SVGEGT. The V segment lost 6 bases and the J segment 3 bases; nucleotides outside the gene matches: 9. This CDR3 is 15 amino acids long. In DNA, the CDR3 is TGTGCCAGCAGCTCAGGCGCAGGGGGCTACTATGGCTACACCTTC. This encodes CASSSGAGGYYGYTF.

The chain couples TRBV13 to TRBJ1-6, with D hard to call. Between the trimmed V and J ends, which lost 5 bases and 0 bases, there was a span of 11 bases. CDR1 is PRHDT, CDR2 FYEKMQ, per germline (reference sequence). This CDR3 is built from 16 residues. CDR3 DNA: TGTGCCAGCAGCCCGGGCGGGAGCTCCTATAATTCACCCCTCCACTTT. Protein product: CASSPGGSSYNSPLHF. The full variable domain, completed using reference TRBV13 and TRBJ1-6, is AAGVIQSPRHLIKEKRETATLKCYPIPRHDTVYWYQQGPGQDPQFLISFYEKMQSDKGSIPDRFSAQQFSDYHSELNMSSLELGDSALYFCASSPGGSSYNSPLHFGNGTRLTVT.

The rearrangement joins TRBV4-3 to TRBJ2-1, with TRBD2 matching 7 bases. The CDR3 runs to 16 residues. Trimming at V came to 2 bases and at J to 5 bases, leaving 9 bases not matched to a gene. From germline, CDR1 is LGHNA and CDR2 YSLEER. CDR3 in DNA: TGCGCCAGCAGCCAACAGCGCGGGGGAATCAACAATGAGCAGTTCTTC. Its translation: CASSQQRGGINNEQFF.

V and J are TRBV6-2 or TRBV6-3 and TRBJ2-1; 7 bases map to TRBD1. J lost 3 bases, V lost 4 bases, and 3 bases had no gene match. CDR1 and CDR2 from the germline V gene are MNHEY and SVGEGT. The length of the CDR3 is 14 residues. This CDR3 reads CASSSGTDYNEQFF. The CDR3 DNA is TGTGCCAGCAGTTCGGGGACAGACTACAATGAGCAGTTCTTC.

This chain uses TRBV3-1 (or the pseudogene TRBV3-2) with TRBJ2-7, with D possibly TRBD2 on 6 matching bases. Germline CDR1 and CDR2: LGHDT and YNNKEL (reference sequence). V was clipped by 3 bases and J by 6 bases, with 18 bases between them. CDR3 length: 15 residues. The CDR3 loop reads CASSQAGLFGCEQYF. CDR3 coding DNA: TGTGCCAGCAGCCAGGCGGGGCTATTTGGATGCGAGCAGTACTTC.

This chain uses TRBV19 with TRBJ2-6; 8 bases map to TRBD1. Germline V gene sequence: CDR1 LNHDA, CDR2 SQIVND (reference sequence). CDR3 length: 18 residues. V trimming: 3 bases; J trimming: 0 bases; junction bases outside the gene matches: 7. The CDR3 loop is CASSIPWTGSSGANVLTF. The CDR3 nucleotides read TGTGCCAGTAGTATTCCTTGGACAGGGAGCTCTGGGGCCAACGTCCTGACTTTC.

The chain employs TRBV10-3 and TRBJ2-1; the D gene is possibly TRBD1 (6 bases). Germline V gives CDR1 ENHRY, CDR2 SYGVKD. The CDR3 spans 14 residues. V lost 9 bases, J lost 0 bases, and 12 bases lay in between. The CDR3 DNA follows: TGTGCCATAGGGACATCGGCCTCCTACAATGAGCAGTTCTTC. Protein product: CAIGTSASYNEQFF.

The chain recombines TRBV4-3 with TRBJ1-5, with a possible D match to TRBD1 (6 bases). Germline loops: CDR1 LGHNA, CDR2 YSLEER. Trimming cost V 0 bases and J 7 bases, with 16 bases left between them. The CDR3 has 16 residues. The CDR3 DNA sequence: TGCGCCAGCAGCCAAGAAAGACAGGTAGTTGTCCAGCCCCAGCATTTT. Amino acids: CASSQERQVVVQPQHF.

The chain is built from TRBV20-1 and TRBJ1-2; 7 nucleotides line up with TRBD1. The CDR3 contains 13 residues. J was trimmed by 4 bases and V by 3 bases; bases with no gene match: 5. From germline, CDR1 is DFQATT and CDR2 SNEGSKA (reference sequence). CDR3 protein: CSASPTGPYGYTF. CDR3 sequence (DNA): TGCAGTGCTAGTCCGACAGGGCCCTATGGCTACACCTTC.

The sample holds a few counts of this clone. V is TRBV7-8 and J is TRBJ2-7, with D uncertain. CDR3 size: 14 residues. CDR1 SGHVS and CDR2 FQNEAQ come from the germline V gene. The V end was cut by 4 bases, the J end by 3 bases, with 13 bases between. The CDR3 loop is CASSSSSVGYEQYF. CDR3 nucleotide sequence: TGTGCCAGCAGCTCCAGCTCAGTCGGCTACGAGCAGTACTTC.

In DNA form, the CDR3 reads TGTGCCAGCAGCCCCCCCACCAGGAGCACTGAAGCTTTCTTT. Residues: CASSPPTRSTEAFF. The V call is TRBV9, the J call TRBJ1-1, with D unclear. The CDR3 sequence is 14 residues long. The V end lost 4 bases, the J end lost 4 bases, and 14 bases lay between the germline ends. CDR1 SGDLS and CDR2 YYNGEE come from the germline V gene.

The rearrangement joins TRBV5-4 to TRBJ2-1; 7 nucleotides align to TRBD1. Germline assignment: CDR1 SGHNT and CDR2 YYREEE (reference sequence). V trimming: 4 bases; J trimming: 6 bases; junction bases outside the gene matches: 1. There are 12 residues in the CDR3. CDR3 in DNA: TGTGCCAGCAGCCCAGGGGGCAATGAGCAGTTCTTC. Its translation: CASSPGGNEQFF.

The chain has TRBV25-1 and TRBJ1-2; 8 bases are a match to TRBD1. The V gene end was trimmed by 3 bases and the J gene end by 5 bases; junction bases not matched to a gene: 2. This CDR3 is 13 amino acids long. Germline assignment: CDR1 MGHDK and CDR2 SYGVNS. The CDR3 loop is CASSDWTGYGYTF. CDR3 coding DNA: TGTGCCAGCAGTGATTGGACAGGGTATGGCTACACCTTC.

The chain employs TRBV6-5 and TRBJ2-3, with a tentative D call TRBD1 (6 bases). The length of the CDR3 is 15 residues. Germline CDR1 and CDR2: MNHEY and SVGAGI. V lost 0 bases to trimming and J lost 4 bases, with 11 bases between them. As DNA, the CDR3 is TGTGCCAGCAGTTACTCGGGGGCAGCGGCAGATACGCAGTATTTT. Translation gives CASSYSGAAADTQYF.

The J gene is TRBJ1-1, the V gene TRBV9, with D unclear. Germline V gene lookup returns CDR1 SGDLS and CDR2 YYNGEE. CDR3 length: 13 residues. V gave up 0 bases and J gave up 1 base, with 4 bases separating them. The chain's CDR3 is CASSVDANTEAFF. CDR3 sequence (DNA): TGTGCCAGCAGCGTAGATGCGAACACTGAAGCTTTCTTT.

The chain couples TRBV13 to TRBJ2-3; 12 bases line up with TRBD2. Germline CDR1 is PRHDT and CDR2 is FYEKMQ (reference sequence). The CDR3 covers 16 residues. V gave up 5 bases and J gave up 2 bases; unmatched junction bases: 5. DNA for the CDR3: TGTGCCAGCAGCACAACTAGCGGGGGGACCACAGATACGCAGTATTTT. Protein product: CASSTTSGGTTDTQYF.

This chain joins TRBV4-1 and TRBJ1-5, with a possible D match to TRBD1 (5 bases). CDR3 length equals 14 residues. Germline CDR1 MGHRA, CDR2 YSYEKL. V was cut by 1 base and J by 4 bases, with 8 bases left in between. The CDR3 nucleotides read TGCGCCAGCAGCCAAGGGGACGGAAATCAGCCCCAGCATTTT. Translating it yields CASSQGDGNQPQHF.